This TCR beta chain emerged from a study of shared clonotypes between healthy human individuals. With 0 bases removed from V and 11 bases from J, the gap between germline ends came to 11 bases. Germline V gene sequence: CDR1 WNHNN, CDR2 SYGVQD (reference sequence). The CDR3 covers 14 residues. Whole-study results and caveats: The study found roughly 5% of naive CD4 clonotypes shared across a handful of donors. Among the subsets, naive ones generally showed larger estimated richness than memory ones.

Donors were healthy HIV-negative adults without recently reported acute infections or vaccinations. CD45RA-negative memory and CD45RA+ naive subsets were split from the CD4+ cells. This table comes from immunoSEQ multiplex PCR, and its TCRdb copy is limited to in-frame clones, with some not included. Counted here are 2 million to 2.5 million clones, approximately 96% occurring once; the ten biggest clones make up more than 0.1%. As concerns this clone: As yet, its antigen is unknown.

The chain combines TRBV10-1 with TRBJ1-6, with D unresolved. The sequence derives from a man in his late teens or twenties in good health. Sequencing input: naive CD4+ T cells sorted from blood. Subset specified: CD45RA+ positively selected. The DNA of the CDR3 is TGCGCCAGCAGTGAGTCGATAACTGGGACACCCCTCCACTTT. It codes for CASSESITGTPLHF.